The 32 T cell receptor beta chains listed next were all sequenced from one sample in a study of post-analysis software for immune sequencing data. The study's findings and limits: About 5 TRBV segments were significantly more frequent in patients than in controls. TRBV5-6, TRBV5-1 and TRBV20-1 were among these segments.

The TCR beta cDNA libraries contained unique molecular identifiers. TCRdb passed the PCR reads through MiXCR, listing each CDR3 protein once. The data show hundreds of thousands of distinct CDR3 sequences, with roughly three fifths seen just once and approximately 11% held by the top ten. Which antigens these TCRs recognize remains unknown. Sequencing input: blood. These receptors originate from a girl aged 2 to 9 with multiple sclerosis.

This clonotype was found a few times. This chain links TRBV29-1 with TRBJ2-5; the match to TRBD1 covers 10 bases. The V gene's germline CDR1 is SQVTM and CDR2 ANQGSEA. This CDR3 region has 15 residues. J lost 5 bases, V lost 5 bases, and 11 bases had no gene match. The CDR3 nucleotides read TGCAGCGTTCTTCTCCTGGGACAGGGGTACGAGACCCAGTACTTC. Amino acid sequence: CSVLLLGQGYETQYF. The full variable domain, completed using reference TRBV29-1 and TRBJ2-5, is SAVISQKPSRDICQRGTSLTIQCQVDSQVTMMFWYRQQPGQSLTLIATANQGSEATYESGFVIDKFPISRPNLTFSTLTVSNMSPEDSSIYLCSVLLLGQGYETQYFGPGTRLLVL.

Only a few counts were recorded for this clonotype. This chain connects TRBV27 to TRBJ1-2; no reliable D call. V gave up 3 bases and J gave up 6 bases, with 17 bases separating them. The CDR3 totals 15 residues. The germline V gene encodes CDR1 MNHEY and CDR2 SMNVEV (reference sequence). The CDR3 is CASSFGPIRSNGYTF. In DNA, the CDR3 is TGTGCCAGCAGTTTTGGGCCCATCCGATCGAATGGCTACACCTTC.

The rearrangement joins TRBV10-3 to TRBJ2-1; TRBD2 agrees at 8 bases. The CDR3 loop spans 17 amino acids. Looked up from germline, CDR1 is ENHRY and CDR2 is SYGVKD. J lost 2 bases, V lost 6 bases, and 12 bases had no gene match. The CDR3 coding sequence is TGTGCCATCAGGTCGGTTGCAGCGGGGGTCACCTACAATGAGCAGTTCTTC. The encoded protein is CAIRSVAAGVTYNEQFF.

The chain is built from TRBV24-1 and TRBJ2-7; D gene ambiguous. The CDR3 length is 12 residues. The V and J ends lost 12 bases and 5 bases respectively, with 16 bases between them. Germline V CDR1 and CDR2: KGHDR, SFDVKD. In DNA, the CDR3 is TGTGCCCCTCCGGACCCAGAAGACGAGCAGTACTTC. Translated: CAPPDPEDEQYF.

This clonotype has only a few counts. The chain recombines TRBV6-5 with TRBJ2-5, with TRBD1 matching 10 bases. CDR3 size: 18 residues. Germline loops: CDR1 MNHEY, CDR2 SVGAGI. V dropped 0 bases and J dropped 1; count of bases not matched to a gene: 8. CDR3 bases: TGTGCCAGCAGTTACTCGTACGGGACAGGGGCTTTCCAAGAGACCCAGTACTTC. This sequence encodes CASSYSYGTGAFQETQYF.

In DNA form, the CDR3 reads TGCGCCAGCAGGCTAGCGGGAGGGAACACCGGGGAGCTGTTTTTT. It codes for CASRLAGGNTGELFF. V and J are TRBV5-1 and TRBJ2-2; 11 bases are shared with TRBD2. Germline values: CDR1 SGHRS, CDR2 YFSETQ. The CDR3 consists of 15 residues. Trimming cost V 5 bases and J 1 base; bases outside gene matches: 1.

The CDR3 DNA reads TGTGCCAGCAGTTACTCCCCCGGGAGAGCCGGCGACAATGAGCAGTTCTTC. This encodes CASSYSPGRAGDNEQFF. The chain uses TRBV6-5 and TRBJ2-1; the D gene is possibly TRBD2 (6 bases). V was clipped by 0 bases and J by 5 bases, with 17 bases between them. The CDR3 sequence is 17 residues long. Germline CDR1 and CDR2: MNHEY and SVGAGI.

This clonotype showed up just a few times. This sequence joins TRBV5-6 and TRBJ2-1; a possible D gene is TRBD2 (6 bases). There are 17 residues in the CDR3. Trimming stripped 5 bases from V and 1 base from J, with 19 bases between. Looked up from germline, CDR1 is SGHDT and CDR2 is YYEEEE. The CDR3 DNA reads TGTGCCAGCAGTTATCGGGGGACTTCCAAGTCCTACAATGAGCAGTTCTTC. Translated, it gives CASSYRGTSKSYNEQFF.

The CDR3 loop reads CASSAVGGENHNEQFF. The CDR3 bases are TGTGCCAGCAGCGCCGTAGGGGGGGAGAACCACAATGAGCAGTTCTTC. The chain carries TRBV9 and TRBJ2-1, with D perhaps matching TRBD2 (7 bases). Germline V CDR1 and CDR2: SGDLS, YYNGEE. The V end was cut by 3 bases, the J end by 5 bases, with 18 bases between. This CDR3 has 16 amino acids.

This clonotype showed up just a few times. CDR3 DNA sequence: TGTGCCAGCAGCGTCGGGAGATTACAAGAGACCCAGTACTTC. Translated, it gives CASSVGRLQETQYF. The rearrangement uses TRBV9 and TRBJ2-5, with a possible D match to TRBD2 (6 bases). The length of the CDR3 is 14 residues. Germline V CDR1 and CDR2: SGDLS, YYNGEE. V lost 2 bases, J lost 2 bases, and 10 bases lay in between.

The chain uses TRBV20-1 and TRBJ2-7; D is possibly TRBD2 (6 bases). Germline lookup yields CDR1 DFQATT and CDR2 SNEGSKA (reference sequence). Trimming took off 4 bases at V and 4 bases at J, with 14 bases between the two ends. This CDR3 is 13 amino acids long. As DNA, the CDR3 is TGCAGTGCTACCCTAGCGTCCAAATACGAGCAGTACTTC. Amino acid sequence: CSATLASKYEQYF.

The rearrangement links TRBV11-2 to TRBJ2-7; D uncertain. V gave up 0 bases and J gave up 7 bases, with 10 bases separating them. Germline V lookup: CDR1 SGHAT, CDR2 FQNNGV. The CDR3 covers 13 residues. This CDR3 reads CASSLESVGEQYF. In DNA, the CDR3 is TGTGCCAGCAGCTTAGAATCCGTAGGTGAGCAGTACTTC.

This clonotype has just a few counts. The rearrangement joins TRBV12-3 or TRBV12-4 to TRBJ2-1; D call uncertain. With 3 bases removed from V and 10 bases from J, the gap between germline ends came to 7 bases. CDR3 size: 11 residues. CDR3 amino acids: CASSFRVEQFF. As DNA, the CDR3 is TGTGCCAGCAGTTTCCGGGTCGAGCAGTTCTTC.

This chain uses TRBV7-2 with TRBJ2-7, with D maybe TRBD1 (6 bases). The CDR3 loop spans 16 amino acids. V was clipped by 5 bases and J by 2 bases, with 19 bases between them. Germline loops: CDR1 SGHTA, CDR2 FQGNSA. The CDR3 region has the DNA TGTGCCAGCAGCGCCCGGCGCAGGGGAAGTCCCTACGAGCAGTACTTC. Translated, it gives CASSARRRGSPYEQYF.

This clonotype came up a few times. The V gene is TRBV6-5, the J gene TRBJ2-1, with 7 bases matching TRBD2. The junction had 7 bases not matched to a gene; V was cut back by 8 bases and J by 3 bases. The CDR3 extends over 14 amino acids. In germline, CDR1 is MNHEY, CDR2 SVGAGI. CDR3 loop: CASGSVAGYNEQFF. In DNA form, the CDR3 reads TGTGCCAGCGGATCGGTAGCGGGCTACAATGAGCAGTTCTTC.

The CDR3 DNA follows: TGTGCCAGCCTAGCGCCGACGTCCTACGAGCAGTACTTC. Translated: CASLAPTSYEQYF. The chain has TRBV7-9 and TRBJ2-7; D perhaps matches TRBD2 (6 bases). The germline CDR1 and CDR2 sequences are SEHNR and FQNEAQ (reference sequence). This CDR3 spans 13 amino acids. Deletions cut 8 bases from V and 1 base from J, with 12 bases between.

J is TRBJ2-3 and V is TRBV7-2; possible D gene TRBD2, 6 bases. Germline V gene sequence: CDR1 SGHTA, CDR2 FQGNSA. V lost 4 bases to trimming and J lost 7 bases, with 21 bases between them. The CDR3 is 16 amino acids. The CDR3 DNA is TGTGCCAGCAGCTCGAGAGTAGCGGCTGGGACGCATACGCAGTATTTT. Translated: CASSSRVAAGTHTQYF.

This clonotype was detected a few times. The gene calls are TRBV29-1 and TRBJ2-1, with 10 positions matching TRBD2. The CDR3 is made up of 15 amino acids. V was pared by 3 bases and J by 7 bases, with 9 bases of the junction left unmatched. Germline V CDR1 and CDR2: SQVTM, ANQGSEA. Here the CDR3 reads CSVDGLAGEENEQFF. CDR3 sequence (DNA): TGCAGCGTTGACGGGCTAGCGGGAGAAGAAAATGAGCAGTTCTTC.

The chain joins TRBV3-1 to TRBJ2-1, with D perhaps matching TRBD1 (6 bases). V lost 4 bases, J lost 3 bases, and 13 bases lay in between. Germline-derived CDR1 and CDR2 are LGHDT and YNNKEL (reference sequence). This CDR3 contains 15 residues. The CDR3: CASSPADRNYNEQFF. The DNA of the CDR3 is TGTGCCAGCAGCCCTGCTGACAGGAACTACAATGAGCAGTTCTTC.

This clonotype is a singleton in its sample. The chain recombines TRBV5-1 with TRBJ2-5; D might be TRBD2 (6 bases). Per the germline V gene, CDR1 is SGHRS and CDR2 is YFSETQ. V lost 0 bases and J 5 bases, leaving 17 bases between the germline ends. The CDR3 totals 16 residues. As DNA, the CDR3 is TGCGCCAGCAGCTTGGTTGCCGGGAGATCGGGGGAGACCCAGTACTTC. It codes for CASSLVAGRSGETQYF.

This sequence joins TRBV29-1 and TRBJ2-3, with D unresolved. Trimming pared 4 bases from V and 6 bases from J, leaving 11 bases between. The CDR3 totals 12 residues. Germline V gives CDR1 SQVTM, CDR2 ANQGSEA. The CDR3 DNA sequence: TGCAGCGTTGTGGATCTTCGGGATACGCAGTATTTT. It yields the protein CSVVDLRDTQYF.

The chain carries TRBV5-1 and TRBJ2-2; 8 bases line up with TRBD1. The germline V gene has CDR1 SGHRS and CDR2 YFSETQ. The CDR3 sequence is 15 residues long. Losses at the gene ends were 6 bases for V and 7 bases for J; bases not matched to a gene: 11. The chain's CDR3 is CASTNTWTGHGELFF. In DNA form, the CDR3 reads TGCGCCAGCACTAATACATGGACAGGGCACGGGGAGCTGTTTTTT.

This clonotype was picked up a small number of times. The chain uses TRBV29-1 and TRBJ2-5; D uncertain. Trimming cost V 8 bases and J 5 bases, with 18 bases left between them. CDR3 length: 13 amino acids. The germline V gene has CDR1 SQVTM and CDR2 ANQGSEA. CDR3 sequence: CSSTAGLEETQYF. In DNA form, the CDR3 reads TGCAGCTCGACCGCCGGGTTGGAGGAGACCCAGTACTTC. Full variable domain (missing parts from reference TRBV29-1 and TRBJ2-5): SAVISQKPSRDICQRGTSLTIQCQVDSQVTMMFWYRQQPGQSLTLIATANQGSEATYESGFVIDKFPISRPNLTFSTLTVSNMSPEDSSIYLCSSTAGLEETQYFGPGTRLLVL.

This chain connects TRBV5-1 to TRBJ1-2, with TRBD1 matching 7 bases. Germline values: CDR1 SGHRS, CDR2 YFSETQ. V lost 0 bases, J lost 8 bases, and 7 bases stayed unmatched. CDR3 length: 14 residues. The chain's CDR3 is CASSLVDRVHGYTF. The CDR3 bases are TGCGCCAGCAGCTTGGTCGACAGGGTTCACGGCTACACCTTC.

The genes are TRBV20-1 and TRBJ2-3; D is ambiguous. Trimming removed 3 bases at V and 0 bases at J, with 10 bases between. The CDR3 is 14 residues long. From germline, CDR1 is DFQATT and CDR2 SNEGSKA (reference sequence). Written as DNA, the CDR3 is TGCAGTGCTAGTGAGGTCCCGAGCACAGATACGCAGTATTTT. This sequence encodes CSASEVPSTDTQYF.

The chain recombines TRBV5-1 with TRBJ2-1, with 8 bases matching TRBD1. This CDR3 is built from 15 residues. Trimming removed 4 bases from V and 6 bases from J; junction bases left unmatched: 9. Looked up from germline, CDR1 is SGHRS and CDR2 is YFSETQ. The CDR3 sequence is CASSPQGDLSNEQFF. The CDR3 region has the DNA TGCGCCAGCAGCCCACAGGGGGATCTGTCCAATGAGCAGTTCTTC.

The chain has TRBV6-2 or TRBV6-3 and TRBJ2-2, with a tentative D call TRBD2 (5 bases). Germline CDR1 is MNHEY and CDR2 is SVGEGT. This CDR3 has 15 amino acids. Between the trimmed V and J ends, which lost 6 bases and 5 bases, there was a span of 16 bases. The CDR3 spells CASRDRGASTGELFF. CDR3 nucleotide sequence: TGTGCCAGCAGGGACCGGGGTGCGAGTACCGGGGAGCTGTTTTTT.

This CDR3 reads CAISGGEGETQYF. The CDR3 nucleotides read TGTGCCATCAGTGGAGGGGAAGGAGAGACCCAGTACTTC. The gene calls are TRBV10-3 and TRBJ2-5; the D call may be TRBD1 or TRBD2 (5 bases each). Per the germline V gene, CDR1 is ENHRY and CDR2 is SYGVKD. Trimming cost V 4 bases and J 4 bases, with 10 bases left between them. The CDR3 is 13 amino acids.

The genes are TRBV20-1 and TRBJ2-1; no firm D call. The CDR3 length is 13 residues. V gave up 6 bases and J gave up 8 bases, with 17 bases separating them. Germline V gene lookup returns CDR1 DFQATT and CDR2 SNEGSKA (reference sequence). The CDR3 spells CSALTDGGDEQFF. Here the CDR3 DNA reads TGCAGTGCCCTCACCGACGGTGGCGATGAGCAGTTCTTC.

The V and J genes are TRBV25-1 and TRBJ2-2, with D possibly matching TRBD1 (6 bases). CDR1 MGHDK and CDR2 SYGVNS come from the germline V gene. This CDR3 region has 16 residues. V was trimmed by 7 bases and J by 0 bases, leaving 15 bases between them. This CDR3 is CASNFPGQTNTGELFF. The DNA of the CDR3 is TGTGCCAGCAATTTCCCCGGACAGACGAACACCGGGGAGCTGTTTTTT.

This clonotype appeared a single time. The V and J genes are TRBV7-9 and TRBJ2-1; D is possibly TRBD2 (5 bases). CDR1 is SEHNR and CDR2 is FQNEAQ in the germline V gene (reference sequence). V lost 3 bases and J lost 10, with 10 bases in between. The CDR3 spans 12 residues. This CDR3 reads CASSFDYLEQFF. The CDR3 DNA sequence: TGTGCCAGCAGCTTTGACTACCTGGAGCAGTTCTTC.

The chain carries TRBV15 and TRBJ2-7; D possibly matches TRBD1 or TRBD2 (5 bases each). V lost 2 bases and J 6 bases, leaving 8 bases between the germline ends. The CDR3 consists of 12 residues. Germline CDR1 reads LNHNV; CDR2 reads YYDKDF (reference sequence). The CDR3: CATSRTGGEQYF. Written as DNA, the CDR3 is TGTGCCACCAGCAGAACAGGAGGCGAGCAGTACTTC. Looking up the rest from reference TRBV15 and TRBJ2-7 gives the full variable domain: DAMVIQNPRYQVTQFGKPVTLSCSQTLNHNVMYWYQQKSSQAPKLLFHYYDKDFNNEADTPDNFQSRRPNTSFCFLDIRSPGLGDTAMYLCATSRTGGEQYFGPGTRLTVT.